Listed here are 7 T cell receptor beta chains from one sample, sequenced in a study of CD8 T cells in Susac syndrome. Random hexamers primed reverse transcription of roughly 0.45 to 1 ug RNA. From the immunoSEQ multiplex PCR reads, TCRdb called clonotypes with MiXCR, one entry per CDR3 protein. The sample consists of about 140,000 distinct CDR3 sequences, 85% to 95% of them appearing once. Sequencing was done on a sample of CD8+ T cells from PBMCs. All receptors come from a human donor in good health.

V usage is TRBV13 and J usage is TRBJ1-2; D unresolved. Germline CDR1 reads PRHDT; CDR2 reads FYEKMQ (reference sequence). V dropped 0 bases and J dropped 7 bases, with 6 bases sitting between them. There are 12 residues in the CDR3. CDR3 bases: TGTGCCAGCAGCTTAGGTCCCCCTGGCTACACCTTC. It is translated as CASSLGPPGYTF.

This rearrangement joins TRBV4-1 to TRBJ2-7, with D hard to call. The germline V gene encodes CDR1 MGHRA and CDR2 YSYEKL. The CDR3 contains 11 residues. V lost 8 bases and J 4 bases, leaving 9 bases between the germline ends. The CDR3 DNA reads as TGCGCCAGCGGATCGGGTTACGAGCAGTACTTC. Protein sequence: CASGSGYEQYF.

The genes are TRBV7-9 and TRBJ2-4; no clear D gene. In germline, CDR1 is SEHNR, CDR2 FQNEAQ (reference sequence). Trimming left V 1 base short and J 1 base short, with 5 bases between. The CDR3 spans 14 residues. The CDR3 reads CASSLVHAKNIQYF. CDR3 nucleotides: TGTGCCAGCAGCTTAGTACACGCCAAAAACATTCAGTACTTC.

The CDR3 sequence: CASSLISQGDGYTF. The CDR3 coding sequence is TGTGCCAGCAGTTTAATAAGTCAGGGAGATGGCTACACCTTC. The rearrangement uses TRBV12-3 or TRBV12-4 and TRBJ1-2; D perhaps matches TRBD1 (5 bases). This CDR3 region has 14 residues. V was clipped by 2 bases and J by 6 bases, with 13 bases between them.

The V call is TRBV18, the J call TRBJ2-5; either TRBD1 or TRBD2 may supply D (5 bases each). V was trimmed by 4 bases and J by 5 bases, leaving 17 bases between them. The CDR3 length is 15 residues. CDR1 and CDR2 (germline): KGHSH, LQKENI. The CDR3 region has the DNA TGTGCCAGCTCACAACGGGACCCCCATGAGGAGACCCAGTACTTC. It yields the protein CASSQRDPHEETQYF.

The rearrangement links TRBV7-2 to TRBJ2-5, with D possibly TRBD1 on 5 matching bases. The CDR3 covers 13 residues. CDR1 and CDR2 (germline): SGHTA, FQGNSA. Trimming left V 1 base short and J 5 bases short, with 8 bases between. Here the CDR3 reads CASSLVDSETQYF. DNA of the CDR3: TGTGCCAGCAGCTTAGTAGACAGTGAGACCCAGTACTTC.

V is TRBV25-1 and J is TRBJ2-6; D is undetermined. Trimming removed 3 bases at V and 0 bases at J, with 3 bases between. The CDR3 covers 14 residues. The germline gives CDR1 MGHDK, CDR2 SYGVNS. The CDR3 DNA is TGTGCCAGCAGTGAGGACTCTGGGGCCAACGTCCTGACTTTC. Translating it yields CASSEDSGANVLTF.